The 21 T cell receptor beta chains in this list originate from one sample, sequenced in a study of blood T cells in healthy people across ages. Then a second PCR, running about 6 to 11 cycles, was carried out with a sample-barcoded 5' primer and a J-beta primer mix. MiXCR was run by TCRdb on the 5' RACE reads, yielding one entry per CDR3 protein. The profile shows 1,500,000 or so distinct CDR3 sequences, under 55% of them singletons. Sequencing input: blood. These receptors were collected from a woman aged 18-29 years in good health.

The gene calls are TRBV6-5 and TRBJ2-5; D is possibly TRBD1 or TRBD2 (5 bases each). V was shortened by 6 bases and J by 10 bases, with 18 bases between the two germline ends. CDR1 is MNHEY and CDR2 is SVGAGI in the germline V gene. The CDR3 is 13 amino acids. The CDR3 nucleotides read TGTGCCAGCAGAATGGGCCCCCAGAGGGGCCAGTACTTC. Its protein is CASRMGPQRGQYF.

V usage is TRBV27 and J usage is TRBJ1-2; D unclear. This CDR3 comprises 11 residues. The V end lost 6 bases, the J end lost 5 bases, and 7 bases lay between the germline ends. Germline lookup yields CDR1 MNHEY and CDR2 SMNVEV (reference sequence). CDR3: CASSGFYGYTF. CDR3 DNA: TGTGCCAGCAGCGGCTTTTATGGCTACACCTTC.

Comments on this clonotype: The junction departs from the called germline gene at one end, perhaps through a read error. The genes are TRBV7-7 and TRBJ2-1; TRBD2 matches at 10 bases. The germline gives CDR1 SSHAT, CDR2 FNYEAQ (reference sequence). The CDR3 extends over 15 amino acids. CDR3 sequence (DNA): TGTGCTAGCACCCCTAGCGGGAGTCTCTACAATGAGCAGTTCTTC. Translated: CASTPSGSLYNEQFF.

The V gene is TRBV7-9, the J gene TRBJ2-1, with TRBD1 matching over 7 bases. CDR3 length equals 16 residues. Germline lookup yields CDR1 SEHNR and CDR2 FQNEAQ (reference sequence). V shed 4 bases, J shed 1 base, and the junction held 7 bases outside the gene matches. Here the CDR3 reads CASSSAYRGSYNEQFF. DNA for the CDR3: TGTGCCAGCAGCTCAGCTTACAGGGGTTCCTACAATGAGCAGTTCTTC.

This clonotype was seen a handful of times. The rearrangement joins TRBV7-9 to TRBJ1-1, with unresolved D. Germline V gene lookup returns CDR1 SEHNR and CDR2 FQNEAQ (reference sequence). The V end lost 5 bases, the J end lost 4 bases, and 8 bases lay between the germline ends. CDR3 size: 12 residues. The DNA for the CDR3 is TGTGCCAGCAGCCCCAGCGTCACTGAAGCTTTCTTT. Protein product: CASSPSVTEAFF.

The gene calls are TRBV7-2 and TRBJ2-7; D is undetermined. Trimming left V 2 bases short and J 0 bases short, with 11 bases between. The germline V gene has CDR1 SGHTA and CDR2 FQGNSA. CDR3 size: 15 residues. DNA of the CDR3: TGTGCCAGCAGCTTAAGAGCGCCCGGCTCCTACGAGCAGTACTTC. It is translated as CASSLRAPGSYEQYF. The variable domain in full, completed from reference TRBV7-2 and TRBJ2-7, reads GAGVSQSPSNKVTEKGKDVELRCDPISGHTALYWYRQSLGQGLEFLIYFQGNSAPDKSGLPSDRFSAERTGGSVSTLTIQRTQQEDSAVYLCASSLRAPGSYEQYFGPGTRLTVT.

This clonotype was detected a few times. This chain links TRBV20-1 with TRBJ2-6; 7 bases align to TRBD2. There are 16 residues in the CDR3. Trimming took 3 bases from V and 0 from J; bases not matched to a gene: 5. Per germline, CDR1 DFQATT and CDR2 SNEGSKA (reference sequence). DNA of the CDR3: TGCAGTGCTAGGCTAGCGGCAAGCTCTGGGGCCAACGTCCTGACTTTC. Its translation: CSARLAASSGANVLTF.

V gene TRBV9 combines with J gene TRBJ2-3; no firm D call. The CDR3 loop spans 15 amino acids. The V end lost 3 bases, the J end lost 0 bases, and 11 bases lay between the germline ends. Looked up from germline, CDR1 is SGDLS and CDR2 is YYNGEE. The CDR3 loop reads CASSEDGASTDTQYF. Written as DNA, the CDR3 is TGTGCCAGCAGCGAGGACGGAGCTAGCACAGATACGCAGTATTTT.

The sample holds one count of this clonotype. This rearrangement joins TRBV29-1 to TRBJ1-2; D uncertain. Germline-derived CDR1 and CDR2 are SQVTM and ANQGSEA. V lost 3 bases and J 4 bases, leaving 9 bases between the germline ends. The CDR3 runs 12 residues. CDR3 region: CSVDGQAYGYTF. Written as DNA, the CDR3 is TGCAGCGTTGACGGTCAGGCCTATGGCTACACCTTC.

The CDR3 bases are TGTGCCAGCAGCTTCCCTCTCGTCGGGGGGCCCCACACCGGGGAGCTGTTTTTT. Translation gives CASSFPLVGGPHTGELFF. J is TRBJ2-2 and V is TRBV7-9, with D possibly matching TRBD2 (7 bases). Germline lookup yields CDR1 SEHNR and CDR2 FQNEAQ (reference sequence). This CDR3 has 18 amino acids. Between the trimmed V and J ends, which lost 3 bases and 3 bases, there was a span of 20 bases.

In its sample, this clonotype was seen a few times. CDR3 in amino acids: CASSPSGVLSSYEQYF. Here the CDR3 DNA reads TGTGCCAGCTCCCCGTCAGGGGTCCTAAGCTCCTACGAGCAGTACTTC. This chain joins TRBV27 and TRBJ2-7; tentatively, D is TRBD1 (6 bases). Germline V CDR1 and CDR2: MNHEY, SMNVEV (reference sequence). This CDR3 contains 16 residues. The germline V and J ends were trimmed by 8 bases and 0 bases, with 20 bases remaining between them.

The sample holds many counts of this clonotype. The chain joins TRBV4-3 to TRBJ2-7; no definite D call. This CDR3 comprises 15 residues. Germline CDR1 reads LGHNA; CDR2 reads YSLEER. V lost 0 bases and J 2 bases, leaving 11 bases between the germline ends. CDR3 sequence reads: CASSQDRAAPYEQYF. CDR3 in DNA: TGCGCCAGCAGCCAAGATCGGGCAGCTCCCTACGAGCAGTACTTC.

This clonotype has only a few counts. This rearrangement joins TRBV7-9 to TRBJ2-7, with no clear D. V was shortened by 2 bases and J by 7 bases, with 9 bases between the two germline ends. The CDR3 has 12 residues. CDR1 and CDR2 (germline): SEHNR, FQNEAQ (reference sequence). In DNA, the CDR3 is TGTGCCAGCAGCTTACCGAACAATGAGCAGTACTTC. Amino acid sequence: CASSLPNNEQYF.

The rearrangement uses TRBV5-6 and TRBJ1-6; D not resolved. The length of the CDR3 is 15 residues. The V end was cut by 1 base, the J end by 4 bases, with 9 bases between. The V gene's germline CDR1 is SGHDT and CDR2 YYEEEE. The CDR3 DNA follows: TGTGCCAGCAGCTTGATAACAACGTATAATTCACCCCTCCACTTT. Protein: CASSLITTYNSPLHF.

CDR3 protein: CASSQDGYPGPNYGYTF. DNA of the CDR3: TGTGCCAGCAGCCAAGACGGATACCCGGGTCCTAACTATGGCTACACCTTC. This chain uses TRBV14 with TRBJ1-2; D not certain. The CDR3 contains 17 residues. Germline V gene lookup returns CDR1 SGHDN and CDR2 FVKESK. Trimming left V 0 bases short and J 0 bases short, with 14 bases between.

The chain employs TRBV27 and TRBJ1-2; D unresolved. The CDR3 consists of 15 residues. Germline V lookup: CDR1 MNHEY, CDR2 SMNVEV (reference sequence). The V end lost 6 bases, the J end lost 2 bases, and 16 bases lay between the germline ends. CDR3 in DNA: TGTGCCAGCAGCCCCGCCACGGCTACGAACTATGGCTACACCTTC. Residues: CASSPATATNYGYTF.

V gene TRBV6-2 or TRBV6-3 combines with J gene TRBJ1-1; D is possibly TRBD1 (5 bases). The CDR3 contains 12 residues. Trimming removed 11 bases from V and 3 bases from J, with 13 bases in between. The germline V gene has CDR1 MNHEY and CDR2 SVGEGT. CDR3: CAVIGAYTEAFF. The CDR3, as DNA: TGTGCCGTTATCGGGGCCTACACTGAAGCTTTCTTT.

This clonotype came up a few times. CDR3 region: CASSPTTGTRSYNEQFF. CDR3 DNA sequence: TGTGCCAGCAGCCCCACAACCGGGACTAGATCCTACAATGAGCAGTTCTTC. The chain combines TRBV4-2 with TRBJ2-1; TRBD2 matches at 8 bases. Germline trimming cut 4 bases from V and 1 base from J; bases unmatched to any gene: 9. The CDR3 contains 17 residues. Per germline, CDR1 LGHNA and CDR2 YNFKEQ.

This clonotype showed up just a few times. V gene TRBV12-3 or TRBV12-4 combines with J gene TRBJ1-1; D uncertain. Trimming removed 2 bases at V and 4 bases at J, with 11 bases between. The CDR3 length is 14 residues. CDR3 residues: CASSLSWVSTEAFF. The CDR3 nucleotides are TGTGCCAGCAGTTTATCATGGGTGAGCACTGAAGCTTTCTTT.

The V gene is TRBV6-2 or TRBV6-3, the J gene TRBJ2-1, with 7 bases fitting TRBD1. This CDR3 comprises 14 residues. The V and J ends lost 8 bases and 9 bases, in that order; junction bases with no gene match: 13. Germline V gene lookup returns CDR1 MNHEY and CDR2 SVGEGT. The CDR3 sequence is CASGTVSGAREQFF. In nucleotides, the CDR3 is TGTGCCAGCGGGACAGTGAGCGGAGCCCGTGAGCAGTTCTTC.

The table lists this clonotype with a few counts. The V call is TRBV6-2 or TRBV6-3, the J call TRBJ2-4; possible D gene TRBD2, 5 bases. Germline CDR1 is MNHEY and CDR2 is SVGEGT. The CDR3 contains 13 residues. Trimming shortened V by 2 bases and J by 5 bases, and 7 bases separated the two germline ends. The CDR3 DNA follows: TGTGCCAGCAGTTACCCCGGGGAAAACATTCAGTACTTC. It translates to CASSYPGENIQYF.